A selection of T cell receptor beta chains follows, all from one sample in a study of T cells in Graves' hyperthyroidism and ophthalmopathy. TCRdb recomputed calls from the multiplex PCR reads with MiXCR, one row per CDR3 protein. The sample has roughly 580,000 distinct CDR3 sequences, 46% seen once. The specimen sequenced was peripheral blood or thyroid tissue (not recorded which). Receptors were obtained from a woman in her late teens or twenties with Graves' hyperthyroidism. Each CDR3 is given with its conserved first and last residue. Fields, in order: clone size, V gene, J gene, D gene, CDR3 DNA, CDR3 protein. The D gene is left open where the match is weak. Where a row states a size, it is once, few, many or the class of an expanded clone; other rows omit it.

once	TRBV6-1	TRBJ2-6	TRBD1	TGTGCCAGCACCACCTGGACAGGGCTCTCTGGGGCCAACGTCCTGACTTTC	CASTTWTGLSGANVLTF
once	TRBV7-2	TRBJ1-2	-	TGTGCCAGCAGCTTAGGAGTGAGGGGCGCCGGTACGGATGGCTACACCTTC	CASSLGVRGAGTDGYTF
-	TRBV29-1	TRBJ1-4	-	TGCAGCGTTGAAGAGGCAAGGGGATCTGAAAAACTGTTTTTT	CSVEEARGSEKLFF
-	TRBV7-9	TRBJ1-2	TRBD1	TGTGCCAGCGAGGGGGACAGCCTCTATGGCTACACCTTC	CASEGDSLYGYTF
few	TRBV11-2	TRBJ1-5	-	TGTGCCAGCAGCTTATTTCCCCGACAGCCCCAGCATTTT	CASSLFPRQPQHF
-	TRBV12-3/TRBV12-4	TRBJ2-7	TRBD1	TGTGCCAGCAGTGAGGGGGACAGGGGCCTCCACGAGCAGTACTTC	CASSEGDRGLHEQYF
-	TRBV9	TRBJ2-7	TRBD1	TGTGCCAGCAGCGTAGCAGGACAGGGCTACGAGCAGTACTTC	CASSVAGQGYEQYF
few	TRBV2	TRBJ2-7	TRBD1	TGTGCCAGCAACAGGGACAGCTACGAGCAGTACTTC	CASNRDSYEQYF
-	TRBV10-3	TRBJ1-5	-	TGTGCCATCAGAGAACTATTTAATCAGCCCCAGCATTTT	CAIRELFNQPQHF
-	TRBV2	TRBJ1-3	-	TGTGCCAGCAGTTACAGGCGTAGCTCTGGAAACACCATATATTTT	CASSYRRSSGNTIYF
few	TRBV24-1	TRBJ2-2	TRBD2	TGTGCCACCAGTGGTAGCGGGAGATCGTCAGTCTATCGCACCGGGGAGCTGTTTTTT	CATSGSGRSSVYRTGELFF